The 24 T cell receptor beta chains listed next were all sequenced from one sample in a study of T cells in narcolepsy. TCRdb's copy holds only in-frame clones and misses some; the assay was immunoSEQ multiplex PCR. The sample lists 20,000 to 30,000 clones, less than 65% occurring once. The sequenced sample consisted of memory (CD45RA-) CD4+ T cells from blood. The receptors were gathered from a human donor in good health.

Notes on this clone: Sequence at one end of the junction differs from germline and may be a read error. The rearrangement uses TRBV4-2 and TRBJ1-1; D ambiguous. The germline V gene encodes CDR1 LGHNA and CDR2 YNFKEQ. CDR3 length equals 12 residues. The CDR3 loop reads CASSQDSLAAIF. CDR3 nucleotide sequence: TGTGCCAGCAGCCAAGATTCCCTCGCCGCTATCTTT.

This clone showed up just a few times. V gene TRBV6-5 combines with J gene TRBJ1-2, with 7 bases fitting TRBD1. Germline CDR1 is MNHEY and CDR2 is SVGAGI. The CDR3 loop spans 13 amino acids. V was pared by 5 bases and J by 8 bases, with 8 bases of the junction left unmatched. This CDR3 reads CASSQQGSRGYTF. DNA of the CDR3: TGTGCCAGCAGTCAACAGGGGAGTAGGGGCTACACCTTC.

CDR3 coding DNA: TGTGCCAGCAGTTCGCCGTCCCTCGAGGGCTACGAGCAGTACTTC. Its translation: CASSSPSLEGYEQYF. The chain joins TRBV6-6 to TRBJ2-7, with D possibly TRBD2 on 5 matching bases. The length of the CDR3 is 15 residues. Germline loops: CDR1 MNHNY, CDR2 SVGAGI (reference sequence). V shed 4 bases and J shed 3 bases, with 16 bases lying between them.

The V and J genes are TRBV2 and TRBJ2-5, with D tentatively TRBD1 (6 bases). The CDR3 sequence is 15 residues long. V was pared by 4 bases and J by 5 bases, with 17 bases between. The V gene's germline CDR1 is SNHLY and CDR2 FYNNEI. The DNA for the CDR3 is TGTGCCAGCAGTGGAACTGGGACCCAGGGGGAGACCCAGTACTTC. Protein sequence: CASSGTGTQGETQYF.

The chain links TRBV30 to TRBJ2-1; 8 bases agree with TRBD2. The CDR3 totals 19 residues. V gave up 0 bases and J gave up 2 bases; unmatched junction bases: 15. Germline lookup yields CDR1 GTSNPN and CDR2 SVGIG (reference sequence). Written as DNA, the CDR3 is TGTGCCTGGAGTGTCCAAGGGGGGAAGCGGGGGCCTACCTACAATGAGCAGTTCTTC. It yields the protein CAWSVQGGKRGPTYNEQFF.

The rearrangement joins TRBV7-2 to TRBJ1-5; no clear D gene. V lost 7 bases and J 6 bases, leaving 13 bases between the germline ends. CDR1 and CDR2 (germline): SGHTA, FQGNSA. CDR3 size: 13 residues. The CDR3 loop reads CASTQRLGQPQHF. In DNA, the CDR3 is TGTGCCAGCACCCAACGTTTGGGTCAGCCCCAGCATTTT.

V gene TRBV5-6 combines with J gene TRBJ1-4; D is possibly TRBD1 (5 bases). This CDR3 spans 14 amino acids. The germline V gene encodes CDR1 SGHDT and CDR2 YYEEEE. V was pared by 1 base and J by 8 bases, with 12 bases between. The CDR3 DNA sequence: TGTGCCAGCAGCTTGTGGGGGATCCAAGAAAAACTGTTTTTT. Translated: CASSLWGIQEKLFF.

The chain recombines TRBV23-1 with TRBJ2-7; possibly TRBD1 or TRBD2 for D (5 bases each). TRBV23-1 is designated an ORF whose function remains uncertain. V was trimmed by 2 bases and J by 6 bases, leaving 14 bases between them. CDR3 size: 14 residues. In DNA, the CDR3 is TGCGCCAGCAGTCAAGGGGGAAGGCTGTCCGAGCAGTACTTC. Translation: CASSQGGRLSEQYF.

This sequence joins TRBV5-1 and TRBJ2-1, with TRBD2 matching over 7 bases. Germline CDR1 reads SGHRS; CDR2 reads YFSETQ. The CDR3 contains 15 residues. The V gene end was trimmed by 1 base and the J gene end by 3 bases; junction bases not matched to a gene: 4. As DNA, the CDR3 is TGCGCCAGCAGCTTGCCAAGCGGGAACTACAATGAGCAGTTCTTC. Its protein product is CASSLPSGNYNEQFF.

The chain recombines TRBV2 with TRBJ1-4; possible D gene TRBD1, 5 bases. CDR1 SNHLY and CDR2 FYNNEI come from the germline V gene. The ends were cut back, 5 bases at V and 7 bases at J, with 20 bases in the middle. This CDR3 has 16 residues. CDR3 DNA sequence: TGTGCCAGCAGTAGGTCGGCGGGGCAGGCGACTGAAAAACTGTTTTTT. This encodes CASSRSAGQATEKLFF.

This clone was recorded once. The J gene is TRBJ2-5, the V gene TRBV29-1; D possibly corresponds to TRBD2 (6 bases). The CDR3 runs 13 residues. Germline V gene lookup returns CDR1 SQVTM and CDR2 ANQGSEA. V lost 7 bases to trimming and J lost 2 bases, with 14 bases between them. The DNA of the CDR3 is TGCAGCGCGGGGCGTGGGGGGCAAGAGACCCAGTACTTC. Translated, it gives CSAGRGGQETQYF.

The chain is built from TRBV6-5 and TRBJ1-2; D gene uncertain. The CDR3 is made up of 14 amino acids. Germline CDR1 reads MNHEY; CDR2 reads SVGAGI. V dropped 2 bases and J dropped 8 bases, with 15 bases sitting between them. The CDR3 sequence: CASSYAPSREGYTF. CDR3 in DNA: TGTGCCAGCAGTTACGCCCCCAGCAGAGAAGGCTACACCTTC.

With respect to this clone: Different DNA sequences within this sample yield the same CDR3. The CDR3 bases are TGCAGCGTTGCGGCAGGAGCTAACTATGGCTACACCTTC. This codes for CSVAAGANYGYTF. The chain has TRBV29-1 and TRBJ1-2; D is uncertain. This CDR3 has 13 amino acids. V was trimmed by 4 bases and J by 0 bases, leaving 9 bases between them. Germline V lookup: CDR1 SQVTM, CDR2 ANQGSEA.

Judged by abundance, this clone is medium-sized (0.01 to 0.1%). This chain links TRBV15 with TRBJ1-2; weak D call: TRBD1 (5 bases). The germline V gene encodes CDR1 LNHNV and CDR2 YYDKDF (reference sequence). This CDR3 is 15 amino acids long. V was cut by 0 bases and J by 4 bases, with 12 bases left in between. CDR3 region: CATSRDSQGSYGYTF. The CDR3 DNA sequence: TGTGCCACCAGCAGAGATTCCCAGGGCTCCTATGGCTACACCTTC.

The DNA of the CDR3 is TGTGCCAGCAGCTTAGATGGGGGTTTCTACGAGCAGTACTTC. It translates to CASSLDGGFYEQYF. This rearrangement joins TRBV11-2 to TRBJ2-7, with D perhaps matching TRBD1 or TRBD2 (5 bases each). Germline V lookup: CDR1 SGHAT, CDR2 FQNNGV. V lost 0 bases to trimming and J lost 3 bases, with 9 bases between them. The CDR3 spans 14 residues.

The chain has TRBV11-2 and TRBJ2-3, with a tentative D call TRBD1 (6 bases). The germline gives CDR1 SGHAT, CDR2 FQNNGV. This CDR3 is 17 amino acids long. Trimming pared 0 bases from V and 0 bases from J, leaving 13 bases between. DNA of the CDR3: TGTGCCAGCAGCTTAGATCGAAAGGGGGTCAGCACAGATACGCAGTATTTT. This encodes CASSLDRKGVSTDTQYF.

The chain combines TRBV7-9 with TRBJ2-5, with 11 bases aligning to TRBD1. This CDR3 contains 17 residues. The ends lost 1 base at V and 10 bases at J; junction bases unmatched: 14. Looked up from germline, CDR1 is SEHNR and CDR2 is FQNEAQ (reference sequence). CDR3 amino acids: CASSLGTLRDRGVIQYF. The CDR3 DNA follows: TGTGCCAGCAGCTTAGGGACACTCCGGGACAGGGGGGTTATCCAGTACTTC. The full variable domain, completed using reference TRBV7-9 and TRBJ2-5, is DTGVSQNPRHKITKRGQNVTFRCDPISEHNRLYWYRQTLGQGPEFLTYFQNEAQLEKSRLLSDRFSAERPKGSFSTLEIQRTEQGDSAMYLCASSLGTLRDRGVIQYFGPGTRLLVL.

This clone appeared a few times. The DNA for the CDR3 is TGTGCCATCGCCTCATGGGACACCTCCGGGGAAGGCCTCCACTTT. The encoded protein is CAIASWDTSGEGLHF. This chain uses TRBV10-3 with TRBJ1-6; D is possibly TRBD1 (6 bases). Germline loops: CDR1 ENHRY, CDR2 SYGVKD. The CDR3 consists of 15 residues. V dropped 8 bases and J dropped 15 bases, with 26 bases sitting between them.

This chain uses TRBV5-1 with TRBJ2-7; D ambiguous. V lost 0 bases and J lost 5, with 6 bases in between. CDR3 length equals 12 residues. Germline loops: CDR1 SGHRS, CDR2 YFSETQ. In DNA form, the CDR3 reads TGCGCCAGCAGCTTGGTCAGCCACGAGCAGTACTTC. It is translated as CASSLVSHEQYF.

The count of this clone is one. The V and J genes are TRBV5-4 and TRBJ2-5; D uncertain. Germline loops: CDR1 SGHNT, CDR2 YYREEE (reference sequence). The CDR3 has 14 residues. V dropped 1 base and J dropped 1 base, with 8 bases sitting between them. CDR3 region: CASSLTAVQETQYF. The CDR3 coding sequence is TGTGCCAGCAGCTTGACAGCAGTCCAAGAGACCCAGTACTTC.

The table lists this clone with a few counts. The chain joins TRBV27 to TRBJ1-5, with a tentative D call TRBD1 (6 bases). The CDR3 spans 16 residues. V was shortened by 0 bases and J by 2 bases, with 11 bases between the two germline ends. Per the germline V gene, CDR1 is MNHEY and CDR2 is SMNVEV (reference sequence). The CDR3 is CASSLSGGAGNQPQHF. CDR3 bases: TGTGCCAGCAGTTTATCGGGGGGGGCCGGCAATCAGCCCCAGCATTTT.

In nucleotides, the CDR3 is TGTGCCTGGACTCCCGGGGCGGCCAAAAACATTCAGTACTTC. This codes for CAWTPGAAKNIQYF. The V and J genes are TRBV30 and TRBJ2-4; D tentatively reads TRBD1 or TRBD2 (5 bases each). The CDR3 contains 14 residues. Trimming shortened V by 4 bases and J by 1 base, and 11 bases separated the two germline ends. The V gene's germline CDR1 is GTSNPN and CDR2 SVGIG (reference sequence).

The rearrangement uses TRBV28 and TRBJ1-4; tentatively, D is TRBD1 (6 bases). The ends were cut back, 3 bases at V and 4 bases at J, with 9 bases in the middle. Germline CDR1 MDHEN, CDR2 SYDVKM. The CDR3 sequence is 14 residues long. Here the CDR3 reads CASSFRGLNEKLFF. DNA for the CDR3: TGTGCCAGCAGTTTCCGGGGGCTTAATGAAAAACTGTTTTTT.

CDR3 DNA sequence: TGTGCCAGCAGCCCATTTTATGAGCAGTTCTTC. Translated, it gives CASSPFYEQFF. The chain couples TRBV7-9 to TRBJ2-1; D unclear. CDR3 length: 11 amino acids. CDR1 SEHNR and CDR2 FQNEAQ come from the germline V gene (reference sequence). Trimming shortened V by 5 bases and J by 8 bases, and 7 bases separated the two germline ends. Filled out from reference TRBV7-9 and TRBJ2-1, the complete variable domain reads DTGVSQNPRHKITKRGQNVTFRCDPISEHNRLYWYRQTLGQGPEFLTYFQNEAQLEKSRLLSDRFSAERPKGSFSTLEIQRTEQGDSAMYLCASSPFYEQFFGPGTRLTVL.